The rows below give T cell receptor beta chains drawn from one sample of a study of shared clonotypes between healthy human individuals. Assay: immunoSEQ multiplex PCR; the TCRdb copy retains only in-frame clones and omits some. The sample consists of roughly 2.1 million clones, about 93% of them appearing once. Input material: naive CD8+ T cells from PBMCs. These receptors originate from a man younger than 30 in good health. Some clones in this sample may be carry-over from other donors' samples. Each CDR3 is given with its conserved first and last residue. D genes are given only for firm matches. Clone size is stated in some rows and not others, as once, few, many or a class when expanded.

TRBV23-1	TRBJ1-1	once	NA	TGCGCCAGCAGTCAATCCAGGGGTAACACTGAAGCTTTCTTT	CASSQSRGNTEAFF
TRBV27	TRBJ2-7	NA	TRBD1	TGTGCCAGCAGTTTAACCGGGACAGGGACCTACGAGCAGTACTTC	CASSLTGTGTYEQYF
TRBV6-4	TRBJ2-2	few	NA	TGTGCCAGCAGCGGTGAGGGGAACACCGGGGAGCTGTTTTTT	CASSGEGNTGELFF
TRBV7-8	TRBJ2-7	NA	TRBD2	TGTGCCAGCAGCTTATCCAAAAATACTAGCGGGAGGGCCTACGAGCAGTACTTC	CASSLSKNTSGRAYEQYF
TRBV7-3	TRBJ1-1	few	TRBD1	TGTGCCAGCAGCTTAACGGGTATGGGACAGCCTGAAGCTTTCTTT	CASSLTGMGQPEAFF
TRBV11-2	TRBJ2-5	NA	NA	TGTGCCAGCAGCACCCTCCGGGGGGCGGGAGAGACCCAGTACTTC	CASSTLRGAGETQYF
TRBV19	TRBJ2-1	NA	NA	TGTGCCAGTAGTATTTCCCCATACAATGAGCAGTTCTTC	CASSISPYNEQFF
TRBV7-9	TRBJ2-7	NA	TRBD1	TGTGCCAGCAGCCTCCGGGACAGGTACGAGCAGTACTTC	CASSLRDRYEQYF
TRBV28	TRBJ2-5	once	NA	TGTGCCAGCAGTTTAGGTTGGGACCAAGAGACCCAGTACTTC	CASSLGWDQETQYF
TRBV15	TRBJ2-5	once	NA	TGTGCCACCAGGGGTCCTGGGGAAACGGGGGAGACCCAGTACTTC	CATRGPGETGETQYF
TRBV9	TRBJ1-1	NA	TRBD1	TGTGCCAGCAGCGCATGGACAGGGCCGGGGAACACTGAAGCTTTCTTT	CASSAWTGPGNTEAFF
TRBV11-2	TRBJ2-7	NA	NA	TGTGCCAGCAGCACAGATGCTAGGAGCTCCTACGAGCAGTACTTC	CASSTDARSSYEQYF
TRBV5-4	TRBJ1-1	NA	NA	TGTGCCAGCAGCTTTACAGGCTCTCCCTATGAAGCTTTCTTT	CASSFTGSPYEAFF
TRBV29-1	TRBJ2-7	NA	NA	TGCAGCGTCATAGACAGATCCTACGAGCAGTACTTC	CSVIDRSYEQYF
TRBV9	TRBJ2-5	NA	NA	TGTGCCAGCAGCGCATTCTGGCGGCCCGGGGAGACCCAGTACTTC	CASSAFWRPGETQYF
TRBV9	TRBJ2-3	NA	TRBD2	TGTGCCAGCAGCTTTCCCCGGCGGGGGGATAGCACAGATACGCAGTATTTT	CASSFPRRGDSTDTQYF
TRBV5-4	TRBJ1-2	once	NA	TGTGCCAGCAGCCCCGGACGGATTCCCCGGCATGGCTACACCTTC	CASSPGRIPRHGYTF
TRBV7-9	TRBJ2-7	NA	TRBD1	TGTGCCAGCAGCACCGGGGACAGAACCTACGAGCAGTACTTC	CASSTGDRTYEQYF
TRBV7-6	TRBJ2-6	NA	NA	TGTGCCAGCAGCTTAGGGCGGGCTGGGGCCAACGTCCTGACTTTC	CASSLGRAGANVLTF
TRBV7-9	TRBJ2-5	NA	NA	TGTGCCAGCAGCCCACACGGTCAGGCGGACGCAGGGACCCAGTACTTC	CASSPHGQADAGTQYF
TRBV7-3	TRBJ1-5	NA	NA	TGTGTTCCGGCAGCGGAATTTTATAGCAATCAGCCCCAGCATTTT	CVPAAEFYSNQPQHF
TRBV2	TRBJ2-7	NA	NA	TGTGCCAGCAGTGAAGCGAGAGGAAGGACCTACGAGCAGTACTTC	CASSEARGRTYEQYF
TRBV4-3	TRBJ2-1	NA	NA	TGCGCCAGCAGCCATGGAAGGGGCTCCTACAATGAGCAGTTCTTC	CASSHGRGSYNEQFF
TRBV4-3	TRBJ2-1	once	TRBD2	TGCGCCAGCAGCCCGGGACTAGCGGGAGGTCTTGGGCAGTTCTTC	CASSPGLAGGLGQFF
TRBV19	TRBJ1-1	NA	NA	TGTGCCAGTAGTATGTGGGTCGGGCGATTGGAAGCTTTCTTT	CASSMWVGRLEAFF
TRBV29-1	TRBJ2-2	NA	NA	TGCAGCGCCCGAGTCCCTTCCGGGGAGCTGTTTTTT	CSARVPSGELFF
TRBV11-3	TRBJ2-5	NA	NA	TGTGCCAGCAGCTGGACAGTGCAAGAGACCCAGTACTTC	CASSWTVQETQYF
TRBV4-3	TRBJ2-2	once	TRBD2	TGCGCCAGCAGCCCCCGACTAGCGGGAGTAAACACCGGGGAGCTGTTTTTT	CASSPRLAGVNTGELFF
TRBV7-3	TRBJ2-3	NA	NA	TGTGCCAGCAGCTCCGCGGGACGGCCTAGCACAGATACGCAGTATTTT	CASSSAGRPSTDTQYF
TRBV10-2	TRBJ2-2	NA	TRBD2	TGCGCCAGCAGTGACTATTCCGGTATGGGGACTAGCAGTTACACCGGGGAGCTGTTTTTT	CASSDYSGMGTSSYTGELFF
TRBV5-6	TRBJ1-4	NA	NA	TGTGCCAGCAGCTTTGGAGAGGAAAAACTGTTTTTT	CASSFGEEKLFF
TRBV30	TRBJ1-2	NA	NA	TGTGCCTGGATTGAACAGGGTGGCTACACCTTC	CAWIEQGGYTF
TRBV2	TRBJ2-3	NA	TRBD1	TGTGCCAGCAGTGAGAAGAACAGGGGCTATGGCACAGATACGCAGTATTTT	CASSEKNRGYGTDTQYF
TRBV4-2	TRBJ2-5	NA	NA	TGTGCCAGCAGCCAAGGCCGGGGGGAGACCCAGTACTTC	CASSQGRGETQYF
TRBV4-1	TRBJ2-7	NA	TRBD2	TGCGCCAGCAGCCCGACTAGCGGGAACTACGAGCAGTACTTC	CASSPTSGNYEQYF
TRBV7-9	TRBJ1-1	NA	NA	TGTGCCAGCAGCTTAGTATTTAAGGGAGGCCCGAACACTGAAGCTTTCTTT	CASSLVFKGGPNTEAFF
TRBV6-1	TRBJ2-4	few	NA	TGTGCCACAAGGGAGGGGGCTAACATTCAGTACTTC	CATREGANIQYF
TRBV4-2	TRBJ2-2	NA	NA	TGTGCCAGCAGCCTAGAGGCGGGGAGCGGGGAGCTGTTTTTT	CASSLEAGSGELFF
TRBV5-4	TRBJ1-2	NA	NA	TGTGCCACCTCAATTGACCTCTATGGCTACACCTTC	CATSIDLYGYTF
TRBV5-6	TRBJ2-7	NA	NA	TGTGCCAGCAGCTTGGGGTTTGAGGTCAGTTTCTACGAGCAGTACTTC	CASSLGFEVSFYEQYF
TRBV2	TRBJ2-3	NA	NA	TGTGCCAGCGGGGGAGAGTCTAGCGGCACAGATACGCAGTATTTT	CASGGESSGTDTQYF
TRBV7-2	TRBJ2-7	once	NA	TGTGCCAGCAGTCCGACCAGGGGCACCTACGAGCAGTACTTC	CASSPTRGTYEQYF
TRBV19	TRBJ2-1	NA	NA	TGTGCCAGTAGTATAGTTGCGGCGGTAGCCTACAATGAGCAGTTCTTC	CASSIVAAVAYNEQFF
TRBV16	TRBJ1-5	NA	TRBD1	TGTGCCAGCAGCCTCTGGACAGGGGGTAGCAATCAGCCCCAGCATTTT	CASSLWTGGSNQPQHF
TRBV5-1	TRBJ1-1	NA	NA	TGCGCCAGCAGCTTGGCGGCCCTGAACACTGAAGCTTTCTTT	CASSLAALNTEAFF
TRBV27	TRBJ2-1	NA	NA	TGTGCCAGCAGTTTTGGGGCTTACAATGAGCAGTTCTTC	CASSFGAYNEQFF
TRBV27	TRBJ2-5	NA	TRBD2	TGTGCCAGCAGTCCTAGCGGGAGGGCCGATGAGACCCAGTACTTC	CASSPSGRADETQYF
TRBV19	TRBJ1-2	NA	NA	TGTGCCAGTAGTCCCGGGCAGGCTTATGGCTACACCTTC	CASSPGQAYGYTF
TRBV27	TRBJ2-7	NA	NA	TGTGCCAGCAGTTTATCCCCGTCTCGGGCCTACGAGCAGTACTTC	CASSLSPSRAYEQYF
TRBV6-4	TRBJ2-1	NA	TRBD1	TGTGCCAGCAGTGACCCTTTTGCCACGACAGGGAGCTCCTACAATGAGCAGTTCTTC	CASSDPFATTGSSYNEQFF
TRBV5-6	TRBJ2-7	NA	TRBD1	TGTGCCAGCAGCTTGGCCGGGACAGGGGCCCACGAGCAGTACTTC	CASSLAGTGAHEQYF
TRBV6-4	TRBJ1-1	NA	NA	TGTGCCAGCAGTGACGGGGGACACACTGAAGCTTTCTTT	CASSDGGHTEAFF
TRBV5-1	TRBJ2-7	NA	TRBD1	TGCGCCAGCAGCCTCCGGGACAGGGGCTACGAGCAGTACTTC	CASSLRDRGYEQYF
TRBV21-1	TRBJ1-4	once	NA	TGTGCCAGCAGCACCCAAAACGGTAATGAAAAACTGTTTTTT	CASSTQNGNEKLFF